Below, 18 T cell receptor beta chains from the same sample are listed, as sequenced in a study of blood T cell repertoires in COVID-19. The method was immunoSEQ multiplex PCR; TCRdb's version includes in-frame clones alone and lacks a portion of them. The sample holds under 200,000 clones; roughly 87% are singletons and the top ten take 11%. Sequencing input: PBMCs or T cells enriched from blood (not recorded which). These receptors were obtained from a middle-aged man who had recovered from COVID-19.

The chain uses TRBV4-2 and TRBJ2-3; D gene unclear. The CDR3 has 14 amino acids. The germline V gene has CDR1 LGHNA and CDR2 YNFKEQ. The V end lost 5 bases, the J end lost 6 bases, and 15 bases lay between the germline ends. CDR3 in DNA: TGTGCCAGCAGCTCCCGGAGTGGGTTCGATACGCAGTATTTT. Translation: CASSSRSGFDTQYF.

The V call is TRBV14, the J call TRBJ2-5; 9 bases are shared with TRBD1. V lost 4 bases, J lost 5 bases, and 8 bases stayed unmatched. From germline, CDR1 is SGHDN and CDR2 FVKESK. This CDR3 spans 15 amino acids. CDR3 amino acids: CASSPRTGVGETQYF. The CDR3 DNA follows: TGTGCCAGCAGCCCCAGGACAGGGGTCGGTGAGACCCAGTACTTC.

The rearrangement links TRBV9 to TRBJ2-2; 8 nucleotides match TRBD1. Germline lookup yields CDR1 SGDLS and CDR2 YYNGEE. CDR3 length: 15 amino acids. V trimming: 3 bases; J trimming: 5 bases; junction bases outside the gene matches: 6. The CDR3 loop reads CASSAGQDWTGELFF. The CDR3 DNA is TGTGCCAGCAGCGCGGGACAGGATTGGACCGGGGAGCTGTTTTTT. The variable domain in full, with the rest retrieved from reference TRBV9 and TRBJ2-2, is DSGVTQTPKHLITATGQRVTLRCSPRSGDLSVYWYQQSLDQGLQFLIQYYNGEERAKGNILERFSAQQFPDLHSELNLSSLELGDSALYFCASSAGQDWTGELFFGEGSRLTVL.

This clone was observed a few times. The chain carries TRBV7-3 and TRBJ2-1, with 11 bases matching TRBD2. The CDR3 is 15 amino acids. Germline-derived CDR1 and CDR2 are SGHTA and FQGTGA. V lost 5 bases, J lost 12 bases, and 12 bases stayed unmatched. CDR3 residues: CASSPGTSGIMTQFF. DNA of the CDR3: TGTGCCAGCAGCCCCGGGACTAGCGGAATAATGACGCAGTTCTTC. Variable domain in full (rest from reference TRBV7-3 and TRBJ2-1): GAGVSQTPSNKVTEKGKYVELRCDPISGHTALYWYRQSLGQGPEFLIYFQGTGAADDSGLPNDRFFAVRPEGSVSTLKIQRTERGDSAVYLCASSPGTSGIMTQFFGPGTRLTVL.

This rearrangement joins TRBV7-9 to TRBJ2-7, with D possibly TRBD2 on 5 matching bases. V gave up 6 bases and J gave up 6 bases, with 18 bases separating them. The CDR3 is 14 residues long. CDR1 is SEHNR and CDR2 is FQNEAQ in the germline V gene (reference sequence). In DNA form, the CDR3 reads TGTGCCAGCAGTCCGAGCGGAGGTCCGGGCGAGCAGTACTTC. This sequence encodes CASSPSGGPGEQYF.

The V and J genes are TRBV11-2 and TRBJ2-7; tentative D call: TRBD2 (7 bases). In germline, CDR1 is SGHAT, CDR2 FQNNGV. This CDR3 has 14 residues. V lost 0 bases to trimming and J lost 5 bases, with 11 bases between them. CDR3 DNA sequence: TGTGCCAGCAGCTTAGACCGGGGGGCTAACGAGCAGTACTTC. This gives the protein CASSLDRGANEQYF.

The V call is TRBV27, the J call TRBJ1-6; no clear D gene. Trimming shortened V by 5 bases and J by 11 bases, and 13 bases separated the two germline ends. The length of the CDR3 is 13 residues. Per germline, CDR1 MNHEY and CDR2 SMNVEV (reference sequence). The CDR3 reads CASSRPGLTPLHF. CDR3 sequence (DNA): TGTGCCAGCAGTAGGCCGGGATTGACACCCCTCCACTTT.

The chain carries TRBV20-1 and TRBJ2-1; no definite D call. The CDR3 totals 11 residues. CDR1 is DFQATT, CDR2 SNEGSKA, per germline (reference sequence). V was pared by 6 bases and J by 2 bases, with 5 bases between. The CDR3 loop reads CSAKPYNEQFF. The DNA of the CDR3 is TGCAGTGCCAAGCCCTACAATGAGCAGTTCTTC.

The chain carries TRBV19 and TRBJ1-2; TRBD1 might be the D (5 bases). With 4 bases removed from V and 4 bases from J, the gap between germline ends came to 13 bases. Germline-derived CDR1 and CDR2 are LNHDA and SQIVND (reference sequence). CDR3 size: 14 residues. For the CDR3, the DNA is TGTGCCAGTAGTACCCGTGGGAGGGGCTATGGCTACACCTTC. Translated, it gives CASSTRGRGYGYTF.

The sample holds one count of this clone. The chain joins TRBV20-1 to TRBJ2-7, with a weak D call TRBD2 (6 bases). Germline V CDR1 and CDR2: DFQATT, SNEGSKA (reference sequence). This CDR3 region has 13 residues. V was pared by 3 bases and J by 5 bases, with 14 bases between. This chain's CDR3 is CSASTGLIDEQYF. The CDR3 DNA reads TGCAGTGCTAGTACCGGACTAATCGACGAGCAGTACTTC.

V is TRBV29-1 and J is TRBJ1-1; D perhaps matches TRBD1 (5 bases). Trimming stripped 8 bases from V and 7 bases from J, with 11 bases between. The CDR3 spans 10 residues. Looked up from germline, CDR1 is SQVTM and CDR2 is ANQGSEA. This CDR3 is CSTRDIEAFF. The DNA of the CDR3 is TGCAGCACCAGGGATATTGAAGCTTTCTTT.

This clone was seen more than once but under ten times. The chain recombines TRBV27 with TRBJ2-7, with 10 positions matching TRBD2. Unmatched junction bases numbered 9, after V lost 8 bases and J lost 5 bases. Looked up from germline, CDR1 is MNHEY and CDR2 is SMNVEV (reference sequence). The CDR3 covers 14 residues. Here the CDR3 reads CASRSGGVVNEQYF. The CDR3 DNA reads as TGTGCCAGCCGGAGCGGGGGGGTAGTGAACGAGCAGTACTTC.

The chain combines TRBV5-1 with TRBJ2-3; tentatively, D is TRBD2 (6 bases). The V gene lost 4 bases and the J gene lost 3 bases, with 15 bases spanning the gap. Germline CDR1 SGHRS, CDR2 YFSETQ. The CDR3 runs 15 residues. The CDR3 loop is CASSAPRGTTDTQYF. The DNA for the CDR3 is TGCGCCAGCAGCGCGCCCCGAGGGACTACAGATACGCAGTATTTT.

J is TRBJ2-3 and V is TRBV24-1, with 9 bases fitting TRBD2. V was clipped by 5 bases and J by 2 bases; unmatched bases: 4. This CDR3 has 15 amino acids. Germline V gives CDR1 KGHDR, CDR2 SFDVKD. In DNA form, the CDR3 reads TGTGCCACCAGTGGGCTAGCGGGGTACACAGATACGCAGTATTTT. Its translation: CATSGLAGYTDTQYF.

The chain links TRBV27 to TRBJ2-5; TRBD2 matches at 9 bases. Losses at the gene ends were 6 bases for V and 2 bases for J; bases not matched to a gene: 4. The germline gives CDR1 MNHEY, CDR2 SMNVEV (reference sequence). This CDR3 spans 14 amino acids. The CDR3 nucleotides read TGTGCCAGCAGAGCGACTAGCGGTCAAGAGACCCAGTACTTC. Its protein product is CASRATSGQETQYF.

In this sample, this clone turned up a few times. The chain uses TRBV21-1 and TRBJ1-2; TRBD1 is the table's D call, not checked against the DNA. TRBV21-1 is reported as a pseudogene. This CDR3 region has 12 residues. The chain's CDR3 is CASSRGTSGYTF. The CDR3 DNA reads as TGTGCCAGCAGCCGAGGGACAAGCGGCTACACCTTC.

The J gene is TRBJ2-5, the V gene TRBV28; 9 bases line up with TRBD2. The V gene end was trimmed by 7 bases and the J gene end by 5 bases; junction bases not matched to a gene: 11. Germline CDR1 MDHEN, CDR2 SYDVKM. The CDR3 sequence is 15 residues long. The CDR3 DNA is TGTGCCAGCAAGGGACTAGCCTTCAATTGGGAGACCCAGTACTTC. Translating gives CASKGLAFNWETQYF.

The CDR3 spells CASSMGGTGNIQYF. The CDR3 DNA follows: TGTGCCAGCAGCATGGGGGGGACAGGGAACATTCAGTACTTC. The chain has TRBV28 and TRBJ2-4, with 9 bases matching TRBD1. The germline CDR1 and CDR2 sequences are MDHEN and SYDVKM. The length of the CDR3 is 14 residues. V lost 6 bases, J lost 7 bases, and 7 bases stayed unmatched.